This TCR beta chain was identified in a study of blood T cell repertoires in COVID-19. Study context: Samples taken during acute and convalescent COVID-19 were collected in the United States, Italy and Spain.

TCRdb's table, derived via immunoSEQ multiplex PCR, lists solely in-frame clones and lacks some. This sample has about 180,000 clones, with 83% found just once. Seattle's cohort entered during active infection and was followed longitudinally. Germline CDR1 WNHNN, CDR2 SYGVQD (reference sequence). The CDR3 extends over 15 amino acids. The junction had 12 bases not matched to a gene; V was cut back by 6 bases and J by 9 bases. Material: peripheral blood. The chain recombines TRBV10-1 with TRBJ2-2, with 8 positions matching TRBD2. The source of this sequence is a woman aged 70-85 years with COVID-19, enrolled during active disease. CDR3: CASSPGLEGSRELFF. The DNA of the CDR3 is TGCGCCAGCAGCCCGGGACTAGAGGGCTCTCGGGAGCTGTTTTTT.